One and the same sample provided the 5 T cell receptor beta chains below, sequenced in a study of blood T cell repertoires in COVID-19. Profiled with immunoSEQ multiplex PCR; TCRdb holds only in-frame clones, not every one. The sample yields about 140,000 clones, 75% to 90% seen once. Specimen: peripheral blood. Receptor source: a woman aged 45-59 years with acute or convalescent COVID-19.

This clone has only one observation. The rearrangement joins TRBV10-1 to TRBJ2-1, with D possibly matching TRBD2 (6 bases). V was shortened by 1 base and J by 7 bases, with 17 bases between the two germline ends. CDR1 and CDR2 from the germline V gene are WNHNN and SYGVQD (reference sequence). The CDR3 extends over 16 amino acids. DNA of the CDR3: TGCGCCAGCAGTGAGTTTGGTAGCGGACCCCAGAATGAGCAGTTCTTC. Translated: CASSEFGSGPQNEQFF.

This chain connects TRBV7-9 to TRBJ2-7; D is perhaps TRBD1 (5 bases). The V gene lost 2 bases and the J gene lost 5 bases, with 16 bases spanning the gap. CDR1 is SEHNR, CDR2 FQNEAQ, per germline (reference sequence). The CDR3 runs to 15 residues. The CDR3 coding sequence is TGTGCCAGCAGCTTATTAGGGGATTTTCTCCACGAGCAGTACTTC. Protein: CASSLLGDFLHEQYF.

V gene TRBV7-2 combines with J gene TRBJ2-5; D is uncertain. Germline V gene sequence: CDR1 SGHTA, CDR2 FQGNSA. This CDR3 region has 13 residues. Trimming left V 2 bases short and J 2 bases short, with 6 bases between. Written as DNA, the CDR3 is TGTGCCAGCAGCTTATGGCAGCAAGAGACCCAGTACTTC. This codes for CASSLWQQETQYF.

DNA for the CDR3: TGTGCCAGCAGTCGGACAGGTCTAGGTGGGACTGAAGCTTTCTTT. Translated, it gives CASSRTGLGGTEAFF. This chain uses TRBV2 with TRBJ1-1; TRBD1 agrees at 7 bases. The CDR3 runs 15 residues. Germline CDR1 reads SNHLY; CDR2 reads FYNNEI. V dropped 5 bases and J dropped 5; count of bases not matched to a gene: 11.

This chain connects TRBV9 to TRBJ2-4; a possible D gene is TRBD2 (7 bases). CDR3 length: 16 residues. The ends were cut back, 0 bases at V and 0 bases at J, with 10 bases in the middle. The V gene's germline CDR1 is SGDLS and CDR2 YYNGEE. The CDR3 bases are TGTGCCAGCAGCGTAGAGAGGGGGGGAGCCAAAAACATTCAGTACTTC. It yields the protein CASSVERGGAKNIQYF.